This T cell receptor beta chain stems from a study of blood T cell repertoires in COVID-19. Study background: COVID-19 samples collected from the United States, Italy and Spain covered acute and convalescent phases. PBMCs, B-cell-depleted T cells, or T cells were the source of the cDNA or gDNA that made up the material.

V shed 3 bases, J shed 3 bases, and the junction held 5 bases outside the gene matches. Germline CDR1 and CDR2: MNHEY and SVGAGI. The CDR3 is 14 amino acids. This clone has only one observation. The table came from immunoSEQ multiplex PCR; TCRdb's copy has only in-frame clones and leaves some out. The data show about 250,000 clones, 86% seen once. The origin of this receptor is a woman of 80 years or more with COVID-19, enrolled during active disease. Sequencing input: peripheral blood. V is TRBV6-5 and J is TRBJ2-7; 7 positions match TRBD1. CDR3 bases: TGTGCCAGCAGTTATGGCCAGGGGGTCTACGAGCAGTACTTC. This encodes CASSYGQGVYEQYF.